The entry that follows covers one T cell receptor beta chain sequence. The CDR3 extends over 14 amino acids. V lost 6 bases to trimming and J lost 1 base, with 10 bases between them. From germline, CDR1 is SGHTS and CDR2 YDEGEE. These data are taken from a study of radiation and T cells in renal cell carcinoma. Specified time point: baseline pretreatment blood. The treatment is: 15 Gy SBRT to primary tumor, nephrectomy 4 weeks later. Sequencing used immunoSEQ multiplex PCR; TCRdb keeps in-frame clones, though not all of them. This sample has nearly 50,000 clones; 65% to 90% occur once, and the top ten carry 25% to 35%.

The sample consisted of blood, taken from a patient whose treatment included radiotherapy and nephrectomy. The clonotype originates from a woman aged 65 to 85 with renal cell carcinoma. The V and J genes are TRBV5-8 and TRBJ2-2; D might be TRBD2 (6 bases). CDR3 in amino acids: CASNRRGNTGELFF. In nucleotides, the CDR3 is TGTGCCAGCAACCGGCGGGGGAACACCGGGGAGCTGTTTTTT.